This TCR beta chain derives from a study of T cell responses to AZD1222 COVID-19 vaccine. Generated by immunoSEQ multiplex PCR, the TCRdb table keeps only in-frame clones and is missing some. The sample has approximately 160,000 clones; more than 75% are singletons. The V gene lost 2 bases and the J gene lost 6 bases, with 11 bases spanning the gap. Germline V gene sequence: CDR1 MDHEN, CDR2 SYDVKM. The CDR3 consists of 14 residues. V gene TRBV28 combines with J gene TRBJ1-5; D gene unclear. This material consisted of peripheral blood, taken on day 0 of AZD1222 vaccination. This receptor was obtained from an adult in good health. CDR3 DNA: TGTGCCAGCAGTTTAGAGGGTCAAGGTCAGCCCCAGCATTTT. It is translated as CASSLEGQGQPQHF.